This T cell receptor beta chain originates from a study of T-cell reconstitution after alpha-beta-depleted transplantation in children. Using unique molecular identifiers, the investigators prepared the TCRbeta library. TCRdb used MiXCR to reprocess the PCR reads, holding one entry per CDR3 protein. Of about 600,000 distinct CDR3 sequences listed, more than 20% are singletons. Study observations and caveats: Recipient T cells and thymic progenitors that survived were the source of the high TCRbeta diversity seen at day 60 in some patients.

With respect to this clonotype: The antigen is unknown.

The receptor's source is a boy younger than two who had a stem cell transplant for acute myeloid leukemia, so the T cells may come from the graft donor. Sample: PBMCs, mostly from graft donor cells, taken 360 days after TCRalphabeta/CD19-depleted stem cell transplant.

CDR3 in DNA: TGTGCCAGCAGCCCCACTAGCGTGGAGCTGTTTTTT. Translation gives CASSPTSVELFF. The chain combines TRBV7-8 with TRBJ2-2; 7 bases are a match to TRBD2. CDR3 length equals 12 residues. Germline V gives CDR1 SGHVS, CDR2 FQNEAQ. V lost 5 bases and J lost 10; bases outside the gene matches: 4.